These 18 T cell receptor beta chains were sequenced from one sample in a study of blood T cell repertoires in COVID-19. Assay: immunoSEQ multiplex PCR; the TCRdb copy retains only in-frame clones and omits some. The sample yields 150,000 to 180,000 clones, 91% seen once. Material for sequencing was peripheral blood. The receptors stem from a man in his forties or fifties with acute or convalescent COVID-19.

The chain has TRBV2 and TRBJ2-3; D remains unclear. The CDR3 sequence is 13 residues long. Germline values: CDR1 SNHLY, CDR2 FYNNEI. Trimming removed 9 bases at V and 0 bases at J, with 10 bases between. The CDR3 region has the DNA TGTGCCAGGACGATGGGCAGCACAGATACGCAGTATTTT. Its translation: CARTMGSTDTQYF.

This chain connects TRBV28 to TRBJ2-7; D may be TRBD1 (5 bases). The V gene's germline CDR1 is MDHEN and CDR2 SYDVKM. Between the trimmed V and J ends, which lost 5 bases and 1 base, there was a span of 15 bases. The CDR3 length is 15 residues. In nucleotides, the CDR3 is TGTGCCAGCAGTCCCTGGACACGTAAGTCCTACGAGCAGTACTTC. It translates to CASSPWTRKSYEQYF.

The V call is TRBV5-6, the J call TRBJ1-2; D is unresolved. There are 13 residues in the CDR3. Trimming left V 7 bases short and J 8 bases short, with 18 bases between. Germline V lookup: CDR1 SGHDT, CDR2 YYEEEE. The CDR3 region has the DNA TGTGCCAGCGGTTCCTCCCCGGGAGGAGGCTACACCTTC. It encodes CASGSSPGGGYTF.

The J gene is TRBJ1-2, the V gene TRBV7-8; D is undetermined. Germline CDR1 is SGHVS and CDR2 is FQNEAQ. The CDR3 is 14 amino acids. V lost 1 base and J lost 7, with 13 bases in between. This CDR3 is CASSLGRTNAGYTF. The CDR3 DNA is TGTGCCAGCAGCTTAGGTCGAACAAACGCTGGCTACACCTTC.

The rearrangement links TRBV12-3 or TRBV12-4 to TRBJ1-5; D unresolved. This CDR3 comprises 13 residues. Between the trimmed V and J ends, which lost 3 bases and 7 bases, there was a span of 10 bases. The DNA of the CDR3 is TGTGCCAGCAGTTTGATAGATTTCCAGCCCCAGCATTTT. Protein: CASSLIDFQPQHF.

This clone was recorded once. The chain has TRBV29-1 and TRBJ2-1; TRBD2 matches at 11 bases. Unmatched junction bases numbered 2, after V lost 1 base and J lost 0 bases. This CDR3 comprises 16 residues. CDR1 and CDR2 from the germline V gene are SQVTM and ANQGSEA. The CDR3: CSVEGLAGTSYNEQFF. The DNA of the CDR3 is TGCAGCGTTGAAGGACTAGCGGGGACCTCCTACAATGAGCAGTTCTTC.

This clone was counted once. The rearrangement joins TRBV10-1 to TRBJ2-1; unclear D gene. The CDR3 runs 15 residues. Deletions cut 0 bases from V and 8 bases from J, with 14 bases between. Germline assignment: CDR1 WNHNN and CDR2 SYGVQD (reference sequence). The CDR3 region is CASSESYSLEHEQFF. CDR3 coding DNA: TGCGCCAGCAGTGAGTCGTACAGTCTGGAACATGAGCAGTTCTTC.

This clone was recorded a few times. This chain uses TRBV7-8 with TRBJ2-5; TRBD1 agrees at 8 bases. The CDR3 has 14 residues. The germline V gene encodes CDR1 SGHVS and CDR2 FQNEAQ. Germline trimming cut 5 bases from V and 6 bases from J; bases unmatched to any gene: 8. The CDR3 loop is CASSPRTGIKTQYF. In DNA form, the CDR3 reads TGTGCCAGCAGCCCCCGGACAGGGATAAAGACCCAGTACTTC.

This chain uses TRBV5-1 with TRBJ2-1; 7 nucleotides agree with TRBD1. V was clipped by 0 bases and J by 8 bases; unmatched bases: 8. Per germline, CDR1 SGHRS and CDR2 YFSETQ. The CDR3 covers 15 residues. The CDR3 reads CASSLESGGSYEQFF. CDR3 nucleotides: TGCGCCAGCAGCTTGGAGTCAGGGGGTTCCTATGAGCAGTTCTTC.

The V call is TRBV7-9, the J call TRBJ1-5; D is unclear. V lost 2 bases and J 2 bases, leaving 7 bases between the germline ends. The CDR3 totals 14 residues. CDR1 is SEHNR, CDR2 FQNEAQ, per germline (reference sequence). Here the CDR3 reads CASSLSSGNQPQHF. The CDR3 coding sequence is TGTGCCAGCAGCTTATCCAGCGGCAATCAGCCCCAGCATTTT.

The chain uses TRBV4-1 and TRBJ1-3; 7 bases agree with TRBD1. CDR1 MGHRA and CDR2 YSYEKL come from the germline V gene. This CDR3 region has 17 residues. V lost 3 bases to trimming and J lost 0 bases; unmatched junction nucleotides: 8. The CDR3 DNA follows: TGCGCCAGCAGCCACCCCGGGGGACAGTCCTCTGGAAACACCATATATTTT. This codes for CASSHPGGQSSGNTIYF.

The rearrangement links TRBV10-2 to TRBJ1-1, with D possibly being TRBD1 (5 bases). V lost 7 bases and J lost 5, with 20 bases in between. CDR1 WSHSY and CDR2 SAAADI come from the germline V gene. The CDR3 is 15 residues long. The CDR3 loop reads CASTNTRVGGTEAFF. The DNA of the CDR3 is TGCGCCAGCACTAACACCAGGGTCGGAGGGACTGAAGCTTTCTTT.

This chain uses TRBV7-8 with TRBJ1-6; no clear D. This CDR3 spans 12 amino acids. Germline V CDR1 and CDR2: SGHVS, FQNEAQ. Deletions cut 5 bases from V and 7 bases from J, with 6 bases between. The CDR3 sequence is CASSPGNSPLHF. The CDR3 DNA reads TGTGCCAGCAGCCCAGGAAATTCACCCCTCCACTTT.

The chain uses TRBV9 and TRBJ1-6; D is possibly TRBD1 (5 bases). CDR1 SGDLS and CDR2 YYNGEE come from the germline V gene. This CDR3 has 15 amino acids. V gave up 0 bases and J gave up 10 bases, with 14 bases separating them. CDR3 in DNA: TGTGCCAGCAGCGTAGCCCCCCAGGGAGGCTCACCCCTCCACTTT. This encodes CASSVAPQGGSPLHF.

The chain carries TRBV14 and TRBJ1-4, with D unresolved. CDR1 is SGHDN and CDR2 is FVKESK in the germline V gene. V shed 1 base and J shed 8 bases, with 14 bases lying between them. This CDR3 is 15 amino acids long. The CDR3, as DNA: TGTGCCAGCAGCCAAGGTTGGAGGAGTTCCGAAAAACTGTTTTTT. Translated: CASSQGWRSSEKLFF.

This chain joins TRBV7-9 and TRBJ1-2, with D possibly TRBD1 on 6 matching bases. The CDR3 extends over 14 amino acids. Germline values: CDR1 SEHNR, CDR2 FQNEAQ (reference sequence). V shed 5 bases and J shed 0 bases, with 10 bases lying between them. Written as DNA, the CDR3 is TGTGCCAGCAGCGCCAAGGGGGCTAACTATGGCTACACCTTC. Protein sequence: CASSAKGANYGYTF.

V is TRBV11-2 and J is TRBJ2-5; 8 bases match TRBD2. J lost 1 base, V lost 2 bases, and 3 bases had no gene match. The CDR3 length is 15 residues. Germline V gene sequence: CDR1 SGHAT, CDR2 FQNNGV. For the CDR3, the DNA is TGTGCCAGCAGCTTACTGCGGGGGGTCCAAGAGACCCAGTACTTC. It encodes CASSLLRGVQETQYF.

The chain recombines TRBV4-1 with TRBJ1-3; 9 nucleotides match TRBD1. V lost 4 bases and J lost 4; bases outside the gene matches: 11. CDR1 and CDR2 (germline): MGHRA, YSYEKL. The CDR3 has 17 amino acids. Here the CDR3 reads CASSPTTWTGVGNTIYF. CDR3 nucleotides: TGCGCCAGCAGCCCGACGACCTGGACAGGGGTCGGAAACACCATATATTTT.